This TCR beta chain was sequenced during a study of T-cell reconstitution after alpha-beta-depleted transplantation in children. Study findings and constraints: Recipient T cells and thymic progenitors that survived were the source of the high TCRbeta diversity seen at day 60 in some patients. About two months after transplant, alpha-beta T cells reportedly came from several hundred expanded graft clones. Diversity and T-cell counts at one year after transplant derived mostly from new T cells.

The CDR3 has 16 amino acids. Deletions cut 2 bases from V and 0 bases from J, with 12 bases between. CDR1 SEHNR and CDR2 FQNEAQ come from the germline V gene (reference sequence). With regard to this clonotype: Its antigen remains unknown.

TCRbeta library preparation incorporated unique molecular identifiers. TCRdb re-called the PCR reads through MiXCR, storing one row per CDR3 protein. The sample lists approximately 230,000 distinct CDR3 sequences, roughly a quarter seen once, with 4.8% in the top ten. V and J are TRBV7-9 and TRBJ2-3; D unclear. The specimen comprised PBMCs, mostly from graft donor cells, sampled 360 days after TCRalphabeta/CD19-depleted stem cell transplant. The receptor was isolated from a female patient between 2 and 15 years old who had a stem cell transplant for congenital amegakaryocytic thrombocytopenia, so the T cells may come from the graft donor. CDR3 protein: CASSLSSLRSTDTQYF. DNA of the CDR3: TGTGCCAGCAGCTTATCGTCTCTCCGTAGCACAGATACGCAGTATTTT.